The clone carrying this T cell receptor beta chain has a single count. Each cell subset's genomic DNA was divided evenly among several immunoSEQ plates. Data came from immunoSEQ multiplex PCR; TCRdb stores just in-frame clones and leaves some out. The table has about 2,200,000 clones, 93% seen once; the top ten hold roughly 1.7%. The data were obtained in a study of shared clonotypes between healthy human individuals. Overall study: Three plates were used per donor for CD4 naive, three for CD4 memory, two for CD8 naive and one for CD8 memory.

Terminally differentiated effector memory CD45RA+ cells were excluded by CCR7 positive selection of CD45RO-negative cells. With 5 bases removed from V and 3 bases from J, the gap between germline ends came to 13 bases. The V gene's germline CDR1 is MNHEY and CDR2 SMNVEV (reference sequence). The CDR3 runs 15 residues. This rearrangement joins TRBV27 to TRBJ2-2; possibly TRBD2 for D (5 bases). This clonotype was obtained from a man between 18 and 29 years old in good health. Some clones in this sample may be carry-over from other donors' samples. Input material: naive CD8+ T cells from PBMCs. This CDR3 reads CASSTRGSHTGELFF. CDR3 in DNA: TGTGCCAGCAGTACCCGGGGTTCGCACACCGGGGAGCTGTTTTTT.